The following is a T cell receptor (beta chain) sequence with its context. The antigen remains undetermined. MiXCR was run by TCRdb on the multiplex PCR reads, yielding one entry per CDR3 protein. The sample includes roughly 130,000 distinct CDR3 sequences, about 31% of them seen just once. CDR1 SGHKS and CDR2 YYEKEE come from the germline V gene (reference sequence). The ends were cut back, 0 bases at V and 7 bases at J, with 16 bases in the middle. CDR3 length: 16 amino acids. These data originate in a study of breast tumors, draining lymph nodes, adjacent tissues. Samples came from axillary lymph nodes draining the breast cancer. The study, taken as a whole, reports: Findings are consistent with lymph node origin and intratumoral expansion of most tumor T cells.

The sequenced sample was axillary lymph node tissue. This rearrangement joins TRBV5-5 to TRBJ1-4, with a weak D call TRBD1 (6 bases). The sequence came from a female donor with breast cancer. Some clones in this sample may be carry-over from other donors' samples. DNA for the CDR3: TGTGCCAGCAGCTTGGGGCCAGGGGAGAAGGGTGAAAAACTGTTTTTT. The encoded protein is CASSLGPGEKGEKLFF.